A selection of T cell receptor beta chains follows, all from one sample in a study of T-cell memory formation after mild COVID-19. TCRdb re-derived calls from the 5' RACE reads in MiXCR, one entry per CDR3 protein. The data show under 150,000 distinct CDR3 sequences, about a fifth seen once. Sequencing was performed on PBMCs or a T cell subset sorted from them (not recorded which). These receptors were obtained from a man younger than 35 who had mild COVID-19 (a few samples of this study predate the infection). Cell type and time point are not known. Each CDR3 is given with its conserved first and last residue. Fields, in order: V gene, D gene, J gene, clone size, CDR3 protein, CDR3 DNA. The D gene is left open where the match is weak. A clone size is listed for some rows: how often the clone was seen (once, few, many), or a class if it is expanded.

v_gene: TRBV3-1
d_gene: -
j_gene: TRBJ2-3
abundance: -
CDR3aa: CASSPNVGEPSTDTQYF
CDR3nt: TGTGCCAGCAGTCCAAACGTGGGGGAGCCGAGCACAGATACGCAGTATTTT

v_gene: TRBV7-8
d_gene: -
j_gene: TRBJ1-1
abundance: few
CDR3aa: CASSRTVNTEAFF
CDR3nt: TGTGCCAGCAGCCGGACAGTGAACACTGAAGCTTTCTTT

v_gene: TRBV9
d_gene: TRBD1
j_gene: TRBJ2-1
abundance: -
CDR3aa: CASSEQGVVVDEQFF
CDR3nt: TGTGCCAGCAGCGAGCAGGGGGTGGTAGTCGATGAGCAGTTCTTC

v_gene: TRBV3-1
d_gene: -
j_gene: TRBJ2-7
abundance: few
CDR3aa: CASTPAGGTYEQYF
CDR3nt: TGTGCCAGCACCCCGGCTGGGGGAACCTACGAGCAGTACTTC

v_gene: TRBV11-2
d_gene: -
j_gene: TRBJ1-2
abundance: -
CDR3aa: CASSLDAGGSYGYTF
CDR3nt: TGTGCCAGCAGCTTAGATGCCGGCGGTTCCTATGGCTACACCTTC

v_gene: TRBV6-5
d_gene: -
j_gene: TRBJ2-1
abundance: -
CDR3aa: CASSYSKTRPQNNEQFF
CDR3nt: TGTGCCAGCAGTTACTCGAAGACCCGGCCGCAGAACAATGAGCAGTTCTTC

v_gene: TRBV12-5
d_gene: TRBD1
j_gene: TRBJ2-1
abundance: -
CDR3aa: CASGSLGGGYNEQFF
CDR3nt: TGTGCTAGTGGCTCCCTAGGGGGCGGCTACAATGAGCAGTTCTTC

v_gene: TRBV6-2/TRBV6-3
d_gene: -
j_gene: TRBJ1-2
abundance: -
CDR3aa: CASSAGHPFYYGYTF
CDR3nt: TGTGCCAGCAGTGCGGGACACCCCTTTTACTATGGCTACACCTTC

v_gene: TRBV29-1
d_gene: -
j_gene: TRBJ1-2
abundance: few
CDR3aa: CSVEDLPAANYGYTF
CDR3nt: TGCAGCGTTGAAGATCTGCCAGCCGCTAACTATGGCTACACCTTC

v_gene: TRBV20-1
d_gene: TRBD1
j_gene: TRBJ1-2
abundance: -
CDR3aa: CSARGQGGVYGYTF
CDR3nt: TGCAGTGCTAGAGGACAGGGGGGGGTCTATGGCTACACCTTC

v_gene: TRBV15
d_gene: -
j_gene: TRBJ2-1
abundance: few
CDR3aa: CATSRVTATAYNEQFF
CDR3nt: TGTGCCACCAGCAGAGTTACAGCTACCGCCTACAATGAGCAGTTCTTC

v_gene: TRBV28
d_gene: TRBD1
j_gene: TRBJ1-2
abundance: -
CDR3aa: CASTRPGQGIEGYTF
CDR3nt: TGTGCCAGCACCCGACCGGGACAGGGAATTGAGGGCTACACCTTC

v_gene: TRBV27
d_gene: TRBD2
j_gene: TRBJ2-2
abundance: -
CDR3aa: CASGVAGTGELFF
CDR3nt: TGTGCCAGCGGGGTAGCGGGAACCGGGGAGCTGTTTTTT

v_gene: TRBV27
d_gene: -
j_gene: TRBJ1-2
abundance: -
CDR3aa: CASSYGPSYGYTF
CDR3nt: TGTGCCAGCAGTTACGGGCCTAGCTATGGCTACACCTTC

v_gene: TRBV4-1
d_gene: -
j_gene: TRBJ2-7
abundance: -
CDR3aa: CASSQTQGLGYEQYF
CDR3nt: TGCGCCAGCAGCCAGACACAGGGCCTCGGCTACGAGCAGTACTTC

v_gene: TRBV7-9
d_gene: -
j_gene: TRBJ2-2
abundance: few
CDR3aa: CASGGAGPNTGELFF
CDR3nt: TGTGCCAGCGGCGGGGCAGGGCCGAACACCGGGGAGCTGTTTTTT

v_gene: TRBV6-2/TRBV6-3
d_gene: -
j_gene: TRBJ2-7
abundance: once
CDR3aa: CASSFVGFGYEQYF
CDR3nt: TGTGCCAGCAGTTTTGTTGGGTTCGGCTACGAGCAGTACTTC

v_gene: TRBV9
d_gene: -
j_gene: TRBJ2-3
abundance: few
CDR3aa: CASSVEEPDTQYF
CDR3nt: TGTGCCAGCAGCGTAGAGGAGCCAGATACGCAGTATTTT

v_gene: TRBV6-2/TRBV6-3
d_gene: -
j_gene: TRBJ2-7
abundance: few
CDR3aa: CASRDDALYYEQYF
CDR3nt: TGTGCCAGCAGAGACGACGCACTTTACTACGAGCAGTACTTC

v_gene: TRBV5-1
d_gene: -
j_gene: TRBJ2-7
abundance: many
CDR3aa: CASSFNEYEQYF
CDR3nt: TGCGCCAGCAGCTTTAATGAATACGAGCAGTACTTC

v_gene: TRBV27
d_gene: TRBD2
j_gene: TRBJ2-1
abundance: few
CDR3aa: CASSFSGGAGDEQFF
CDR3nt: TGTGCCAGCAGTTTTAGCGGGGGGGCCGGAGACGAGCAGTTCTTC

v_gene: TRBV7-9
d_gene: -
j_gene: TRBJ2-4
abundance: few
CDR3aa: CASSSRDREAKNIQYF
CDR3nt: TGTGCCAGCAGCAGCCGGGACCGAGAAGCCAAAAACATTCAGTACTTC

v_gene: TRBV12-3/TRBV12-4
d_gene: -
j_gene: TRBJ1-5
abundance: -
CDR3aa: CASSLPRTRAGDQPQHF
CDR3nt: TGTGCCAGCAGTTTGCCCCGTACAAGGGCAGGCGATCAGCCCCAGCATTTT

v_gene: TRBV13
d_gene: -
j_gene: TRBJ2-7
abundance: few
CDR3aa: CASSSARGVRPYEQYF
CDR3nt: TGTGCCAGCAGCTCAGCCCGGGGTGTAAGGCCCTACGAGCAGTACTTC

v_gene: TRBV9
d_gene: -
j_gene: TRBJ2-1
abundance: few
CDR3aa: CASSVGGGGAYNEQFF
CDR3nt: TGTGCCAGCAGCGTAGGTGGAGGGGGGGCCTACAATGAGCAGTTCTTC

v_gene: TRBV6-2/TRBV6-3
d_gene: -
j_gene: TRBJ2-5
abundance: -
CDR3aa: CASSYPDDSETQYF
CDR3nt: TGTGCCAGCAGTTATCCGGACGATTCGGAGACCCAGTACTTC

v_gene: TRBV13
d_gene: -
j_gene: TRBJ1-3
abundance: -
CDR3aa: CASSLNRRGNTIYF
CDR3nt: TGTGCCAGCAGCTTAAATCGGCGGGGAAACACCATATATTTT

v_gene: TRBV24-1
d_gene: -
j_gene: TRBJ2-2
abundance: -
CDR3aa: CASLGAGAANPANTGELFF
CDR3nt: TGTGCCTCCCTCGGGGCGGGGGCGGCTAACCCTGCGAACACCGGGGAGCTGTTTTTT

v_gene: TRBV7-2
d_gene: TRBD2
j_gene: TRBJ2-3
abundance: many
CDR3aa: CASSQTSGALDTQYF
CDR3nt: TGTGCCAGCAGCCAGACTAGCGGGGCCCTAGATACGCAGTATTTT

v_gene: TRBV7-6
d_gene: -
j_gene: TRBJ2-4
abundance: -
CDR3aa: CASSLGRGLAKNIQYF
CDR3nt: TGTGCCAGCAGCTTAGGCCGGGGGTTAGCCAAAAACATTCAGTACTTC

v_gene: TRBV7-9
d_gene: -
j_gene: TRBJ1-2
abundance: -
CDR3aa: CASSLEGWRTNYGYTF
CDR3nt: TGTGCCAGCAGCTTAGAGGGGTGGAGGACTAACTATGGCTACACCTTC

v_gene: TRBV4-1
d_gene: -
j_gene: TRBJ2-5
abundance: -
CDR3aa: CASSQGIKGREETQYF
CDR3nt: TGCGCCAGCAGCCAAGGGATTAAGGGGCGCGAAGAGACCCAGTACTTC

v_gene: TRBV7-6
d_gene: TRBD1
j_gene: TRBJ1-1
abundance: -
CDR3aa: CASSLAGQGSIAFF
CDR3nt: TGTGCCAGCAGCTTGGCCGGACAGGGTAGTATAGCTTTCTTT

v_gene: TRBV7-6
d_gene: -
j_gene: TRBJ2-5
abundance: -
CDR3aa: CASSLGLGLEEETQYF
CDR3nt: TGTGCCAGCAGCTTGGGTCTCGGGCTGGAGGAAGAGACCCAGTACTTC

v_gene: TRBV6-5
d_gene: -
j_gene: TRBJ1-2
abundance: -
CDR3aa: CASSYSTVVGYTF
CDR3nt: TGTGCCAGCAGTTACTCAACAGTGGTGGGCTACACCTTC

v_gene: TRBV5-4
d_gene: -
j_gene: TRBJ1-1
abundance: -
CDR3aa: CASSPGGRGMNTEAFF
CDR3nt: TGTGCCAGCAGCCCTGGCGGGCGGGGGATGAACACTGAAGCTTTCTTT

v_gene: TRBV2
d_gene: TRBD2
j_gene: TRBJ2-3
abundance: -
CDR3aa: CASRTSGERRTDTQYF
CDR3nt: TGTGCCAGCAGAACTAGCGGGGAGCGACGCACAGATACGCAGTATTTT

v_gene: TRBV29-1
d_gene: TRBD1
j_gene: TRBJ2-1
abundance: -
CDR3aa: CSFGQEYNEQFF
CDR3nt: TGCAGCTTCGGACAGGAATACAATGAGCAGTTCTTC

v_gene: TRBV29-1
d_gene: -
j_gene: TRBJ1-1
abundance: once
CDR3aa: CSVKTLNTEAFF
CDR3nt: TGCAGCGTGAAAACTCTGAACACTGAAGCTTTCTTT

v_gene: TRBV28
d_gene: -
j_gene: TRBJ1-6
abundance: once
CDR3aa: CASSTPQKGNNSPLHF
CDR3nt: TGTGCCAGCAGTACCCCTCAAAAGGGGAATAATTCACCCCTCCACTTT